A selection of T cell receptor beta chains follows, all from one sample in a study of beta chain features in type 1 diabetes. Assay: immunoSEQ multiplex PCR; the TCRdb copy retains only in-frame clones and omits some. Of under 25,000 clones detected, around 50% appear once; the ten largest clones hold about 0.45%. The sample comprised stem cell memory CD4+ T cells from blood. These receptors originate from a man between 18 and 29 years old in good health. CDR3s include the opening cysteine and the closing phenylalanine or tryptophan. D genes are given only for firm matches. Clone size appears in some rows only: once, few, many, or a class for an expanded clone.

D: TRBD1; V: TRBV7-9; size: medium-sized; J: TRBJ1-1; CDR3: CASSLDTWAGGTEAFF; DNA: TGTGCCAGCAGCTTAGATACGTGGGCAGGGGGGACTGAAGCTTTCTTT
D: -; V: TRBV14; size: -; J: TRBJ1-5; CDR3: CASSLDRTAPLYSNQPQHF; DNA: TGTGCCAGCAGCCTCGACCGGACAGCGCCACTATATAGCAATCAGCCCCAGCATTTT
D: -; V: TRBV11-3; size: once; J: TRBJ2-7; CDR3: CASSNRDTSYEQYF; DNA: TGTGCCAGCAGCAACCGGGACACCTCCTACGAGCAGTACTTC
D: -; V: TRBV5-1; size: few; J: TRBJ1-1; CDR3: CASSLLELNTEAFF; DNA: TGCGCCAGCAGCTTGTTAGAGCTGAACACTGAAGCTTTCTTT
D: -; V: TRBV28; size: -; J: TRBJ1-4; CDR3: CASKDDLQRREKLFF; DNA: TGTGCCAGCAAAGACGACCTCCAACGGCGGGAAAAACTGTTTTTT
D: TRBD2; V: TRBV7-2; size: -; J: TRBJ2-1; CDR3: CASSFNPGLAINEQFF; DNA: TGTGCCAGCAGCTTTAACCCGGGACTAGCGATCAATGAGCAGTTCTTC
D: -; V: TRBV30; size: -; J: TRBJ1-1; CDR3: CAWSGREEAFF; DNA: TGTGCCTGGAGCGGGCGGGAAGAAGCTTTCTTT
D: TRBD2; V: TRBV23-1; size: once; J: TRBJ2-3; CDR3: CASSLWGGLSTDTQYF; DNA: TGCGCCAGCAGCCTATGGGGGGGGTTGAGCACAGATACGCAGTATTTT
D: TRBD1; V: TRBV4-1; size: -; J: TRBJ2-2; CDR3: CASSQGQGDTGELFF; DNA: TGCGCCAGCAGCCAAGGGCAGGGGGACACCGGGGAGCTGTTTTTT
D: TRBD2; V: TRBV9; size: -; J: TRBJ2-7; CDR3: CASSVMGLAGAYEQYF; DNA: TGTGCCAGCAGCGTCATGGGACTAGCGGGAGCCTACGAGCAGTACTTC
D: -; V: TRBV5-6; size: few; J: TRBJ2-7; CDR3: CASSGSGFEQYF; DNA: TGTGCCAGCAGCGGTTCGGGGTTCGAGCAGTACTTC
D: -; V: TRBV9; size: -; J: TRBJ2-3; CDR3: CASSDSSTDTQYF; DNA: TGTGCCAGCAGCGATTCTAGCACAGATACGCAGTATTTT
D: -; V: TRBV6-5; size: -; J: TRBJ1-2; CDR3: CASSHTRGSDYGYTF; DNA: TGTGCCAGCAGTCACACAAGGGGGTCAGACTATGGCTACACCTTC
D: -; V: TRBV7-2; size: -; J: TRBJ2-5; CDR3: CASSLATGQETQYF; DNA: TGTGCCAGCAGCTTAGCAACAGGGCAAGAGACCCAGTACTTC
D: -; V: TRBV10-3; size: -; J: TRBJ1-2; CDR3: CAISESISGYGYTF; DNA: TGTGCCATCAGTGAGTCGATATCAGGCTATGGCTACACCTTC
D: -; V: TRBV7-3; size: -; J: TRBJ2-3; CDR3: CASRPAGLGGNTDTQYF; DNA: TGTGCCAGCAGGCCTGCTGGACTAGGGGGAAACACAGATACGCAGTATTTT
D: -; V: TRBV7-9; size: -; J: TRBJ2-5; CDR3: CASSPNWETQYF; DNA: TGTGCCAGCAGCCCTAACTGGGAGACCCAGTACTTC
D: TRBD2; V: TRBV7-2; size: -; J: TRBJ2-7; CDR3: CASTNRAGGIEQYF; DNA: TGTGCCAGCACCAACCGAGCGGGAGGGATCGAGCAGTACTTC
D: -; V: TRBV25-1; size: -; J: TRBJ1-2; CDR3: CAVGDLHNYGYTF; DNA: TGTGCAGTGGGGGACTTACATAACTATGGCTACACCTTC
D: -; V: TRBV25-1; size: -; J: TRBJ2-3; CDR3: CASLPAGSTDTQYF; DNA: TGTGCCAGCCTACCCGCCGGTAGCACAGATACGCAGTATTTT
D: -; V: TRBV4-2; size: few; J: TRBJ1-1; CDR3: CASSQGQHGDTEAFF; DNA: TGTGCCAGCAGCCAAGGCCAGCATGGAGACACTGAAGCTTTCTTT
D: TRBD2; V: TRBV7-2; size: -; J: TRBJ2-7; CDR3: CASSLAGGSAYEQYF; DNA: TGTGCCAGCAGCTTAGCCGGCGGGAGTGCGTACGAGCAGTACTTC
D: -; V: TRBV5-1; size: -; J: TRBJ1-5; CDR3: CASSEDSGNQPQHF; DNA: TGCGCCAGCAGCGAGGACTCCGGCAATCAGCCCCAGCATTTT
D: -; V: TRBV28; size: -; J: TRBJ1-5; CDR3: CASSQRNQPQHF; DNA: TGTGCCAGCAGTCAGAGGAATCAGCCCCAGCATTTT
D: TRBD1; V: TRBV28; size: few; J: TRBJ1-6; CDR3: CASSPGTDFLSNSPLHF; DNA: TGTGCCAGCAGTCCGGGGACAGACTTTTTATCTAATTCACCCCTCCACTTT
D: -; V: TRBV7-3; size: -; J: TRBJ2-1; CDR3: CASSRGIGIYEQFF; DNA: TGTGCCAGCAGTCGGGGAATAGGAATTTATGAGCAGTTCTTC
D: TRBD2; V: TRBV4-2; size: -; J: TRBJ2-5; CDR3: CASSHTLAGSEETQYF; DNA: TGTGCCAGCAGCCACACCCTAGCGGGGAGCGAAGAGACCCAGTACTTC
D: TRBD2; V: TRBV7-9; size: -; J: TRBJ2-2; CDR3: CASRSLSGVGSGELFF; DNA: TGTGCCAGCAGATCTTTGAGCGGGGTCGGCTCCGGGGAGCTGTTTTTT
D: TRBD1; V: TRBV7-2; size: few; J: TRBJ2-5; CDR3: CASSLGQGQETQYF; DNA: TGTGCCAGCAGCCTCGGACAGGGCCAGGAGACCCAGTACTTC
D: -; V: TRBV28; size: -; J: TRBJ2-1; CDR3: CASSRVEEYNEQFF; DNA: TGTGCCAGCAGTCGTGTCGAGGAGTACAATGAGCAGTTCTTC
D: -; V: TRBV9; size: -; J: TRBJ2-5; CDR3: CASSVGPGRETQYF; DNA: TGTGCCAGCAGCGTAGGGCCAGGGCGGGAGACCCAGTACTTC
D: TRBD2; V: TRBV15; size: -; J: TRBJ2-5; CDR3: CATSRNSGGGVSYF; DNA: TGTGCCACCAGCAGAAATAGCGGGGGGGGCGTGTCGTACTTC
D: TRBD1; V: TRBV7-8; size: -; J: TRBJ1-3; CDR3: CASSLAYGQGAGNTIYF; DNA: TGTGCCAGCAGCTTAGCTTACGGACAGGGGGCGGGAAACACCATATATTTT
D: -; V: TRBV30; size: -; J: TRBJ1-2; CDR3: CASTMGGTGSGYTF; DNA: TGTGCCTCCACCATGGGGGGTACGGGTAGTGGCTACACCTTC
D: -; V: TRBV11-3; size: -; J: TRBJ2-3; CDR3: CASSLTRGADTQYF; DNA: TGTGCCAGCAGCTTAACCAGGGGGGCAGATACGCAGTATTTT
D: TRBD1; V: TRBV10-3; size: -; J: TRBJ2-3; CDR3: CAIKAQGASTDTQYF; DNA: TGTGCCATCAAAGCACAGGGGGCCTCTACAGATACGCAGTATTTT
D: TRBD1; V: TRBV7-7; size: -; J: TRBJ2-2; CDR3: CASSPGQISTGELFF; DNA: TGTGCCAGCAGCCCGGGACAGATCTCTACCGGGGAGCTGTTTTTT
D: TRBD2; V: TRBV5-1; size: -; J: TRBJ2-1; CDR3: CASSLVAQLAGMHEQFF; DNA: TGCGCCAGCAGCTTGGTGGCACAACTAGCGGGAATGCATGAGCAGTTCTTC
D: TRBD2; V: TRBV27; size: -; J: TRBJ2-3; CDR3: CASSRGLAGSTDTQYF; DNA: TGTGCCAGCAGCCGGGGACTAGCGGGAAGCACAGATACGCAGTATTTT
D: TRBD2; V: TRBV7-2; size: -; J: TRBJ2-5; CDR3: CASREGTSGGAGTQYF; DNA: TGTGCCAGCAGGGAGGGGACTAGCGGGGGGGCCGGGACCCAGTACTTC
D: TRBD2; V: TRBV11-3; size: -; J: TRBJ2-3; CDR3: CASSLDGGESDTQYF; DNA: TGTGCCAGCAGCTTAGATGGGGGGGAGTCAGATACGCAGTATTTT
D: TRBD2; V: TRBV9; size: -; J: TRBJ2-7; CDR3: CASSVEWEGSHEQYF; DNA: TGTGCCAGCAGCGTAGAGTGGGAGGGCTCCCACGAGCAGTACTTC
D: -; V: TRBV7-9; size: -; J: TRBJ2-7; CDR3: CAGGAQGGEQYF; DNA: TGTGCCGGGGGGGCGCAGGGTGGCGAGCAGTACTTC
D: TRBD2; V: TRBV5-8; size: -; J: TRBJ2-2; CDR3: CASSADRGRGTGELFF; DNA: TGTGCCAGCAGCGCTGATCGCGGGAGGGGAACCGGGGAGCTGTTTTTT